One sample yielded the 16 T cell receptor beta chains listed below, sequenced in a study of Tregs in tolerant kidney transplant recipients. Sequencing was performed with immunoSEQ multiplex PCR; in TCRdb, only in-frame clones are kept and a portion is missing. This sample yields around 66,000 clones, of which 80% to 90% are seen a single time; 2% to 2.5% belongs to the top ten. The source was Tregs from blood, collected before the transplant. The source is a human donor who received a combined kidney and bone marrow transplant.

This clone was detected only a few times. This rearrangement joins TRBV28 to TRBJ1-2; D might be TRBD1 (5 bases). V lost 5 bases and J 8 bases, leaving 15 bases between the germline ends. Per germline, CDR1 MDHEN and CDR2 SYDVKM. There are 13 residues in the CDR3. The CDR3 coding sequence is TGTGCCAGCAGTCCGGGACCGAGGGCCGGCTACACCTTC. Translating it yields CASSPGPRAGYTF.

V usage is TRBV7-2 and J usage is TRBJ1-2, with D tentatively TRBD1 (6 bases). The CDR3 spans 17 residues. From germline, CDR1 is SGHTA and CDR2 FQGNSA. Between the trimmed V and J ends, which lost 5 bases and 3 bases, there was a span of 22 bases. The CDR3 here is CASSLRPRGPRDYGYTF. The CDR3 DNA sequence: TGTGCCAGCAGCCTCCGACCCCGGGGGCCCCGGGACTATGGCTACACCTTC.

The CDR3 loop reads CASSLYRGSSYNEQFF. CDR3 DNA sequence: TGTGCCAGCAGCCTATACCGCGGGAGCTCCTACAATGAGCAGTTCTTC. The chain couples TRBV7-2 to TRBJ2-1; 7 positions match TRBD2. The CDR3 runs to 16 residues. Germline values: CDR1 SGHTA, CDR2 FQGNSA. The J segment lost 0 bases and the V segment lost 5 bases, leaving 7 bases of the junction unmatched.

Concerning this clone: At the DNA level, this CDR3 is encoded by other sequences in the same sample as well. The chain combines TRBV7-2 with TRBJ1-5; TRBD1 agrees at 7 bases. Trimming cost V 1 base and J 4 bases; bases outside gene matches: 1. This CDR3 has 14 residues. Germline CDR1 and CDR2: SGHTA and FQGNSA. The CDR3 loop is CASSLGQGNQPQHF. The CDR3 DNA is TGTGCCAGCAGCTTAGGACAGGGTAATCAGCCCCAGCATTTT.

The chain has TRBV7-2 and TRBJ1-5, with a tentative D call TRBD1 (6 bases). CDR1 is SGHTA, CDR2 FQGNSA, per germline. The CDR3 runs 15 residues. V was cut by 4 bases and J by 6 bases, with 16 bases left in between. Here the CDR3 DNA reads TGTGCCAGCAGCTCCCACGGCAGGGGCGGTCAGCCCCAGCATTTT. Amino acids: CASSSHGRGGQPQHF.

V usage is TRBV30 and J usage is TRBJ2-6, with D possibly being TRBD1 (5 bases). Germline CDR1 and CDR2: GTSNPN and SVGIG (reference sequence). This CDR3 is 15 amino acids long. Trimming left V 3 bases short and J 2 bases short, with 11 bases between. CDR3 DNA sequence: TGTGCCTGGAGCCTAGGGGTAGCTGGGGCCAACGTCCTGACTTTC. Its translation: CAWSLGVAGANVLTF. The full variable domain, rest sourced from reference TRBV30 and TRBJ2-6, is SQTIHQWPATLVQPVGSPLSLECTVEGTSNPNLYWYRQAAGRGLQLLFYSVGIGQISSEVPQNLSASRPQDRQFILSSKKLLLSDSGFYLCAWSLGVAGANVLTFGAGSRLTVL.

V is TRBV2 and J is TRBJ1-1; D unresolved. CDR1 and CDR2 (germline): SNHLY, FYNNEI. Trimming pared 4 bases from V and 0 bases from J, leaving 6 bases between. The CDR3 runs to 13 residues. Here the CDR3 DNA reads TGTGCCAGCAGTGTAAACATGAACACTGAAGCTTTCTTT. Translation gives CASSVNMNTEAFF.

CDR3 DNA sequence: TGTGCCAGCAGTTTATCCCCCAAGGATGGCTACACCTTC. Translation: CASSLSPKDGYTF. The chain uses TRBV27 and TRBJ1-2; no reliable D call. The V end was cut by 0 bases, the J end by 6 bases, with 8 bases between. Germline CDR1 and CDR2: MNHEY and SMNVEV (reference sequence). The CDR3 covers 13 residues.

This chain joins TRBV19 and TRBJ2-3; D is possibly TRBD2 (5 bases). There are 14 residues in the CDR3. V gave up 5 bases and J gave up 4 bases, with 13 bases separating them. CDR1 and CDR2 (germline): LNHDA, SQIVND (reference sequence). This CDR3 reads CASSFGLWSDTQYF. CDR3 coding DNA: TGTGCCAGTAGTTTTGGACTCTGGTCAGATACGCAGTATTTT.

V gene TRBV11-3 combines with J gene TRBJ1-1; maybe TRBD1 (5 bases). The CDR3 has 13 amino acids. V shed 5 bases and J shed 6 bases, with 13 bases lying between them. Per germline, CDR1 SGHNT and CDR2 YENEEA. The CDR3 nucleotides read TGTGCCAGCAGCGGGGGTTTGGGGGCTGAAGCTTTCTTT. Its translation is CASSGGLGAEAFF.

The DNA of the CDR3 is TGTGCCATCGCGCGACAGGACCTTTTCACCTACGAGCAGTACTTC. It codes for CAIARQDLFTYEQYF. V and J are TRBV10-3 and TRBJ2-7, with D perhaps TRBD1 (6 bases). Germline values: CDR1 ENHRY, CDR2 SYGVKD. The CDR3 spans 15 residues. The ends were cut back, 8 bases at V and 2 bases at J, with 19 bases in the middle.

The chain is built from TRBV19 and TRBJ1-5; D perhaps matches TRBD1 (5 bases). V dropped 3 bases and J dropped 9 bases, with 15 bases sitting between them. Per germline, CDR1 LNHDA and CDR2 SQIVND (reference sequence). This CDR3 has 14 residues. The CDR3 loop reads CASSITDNKGPQHF. CDR3 nucleotide sequence: TGTGCCAGTAGTATCACGGACAACAAGGGGCCCCAGCATTTT.

The chain recombines TRBV15 with TRBJ2-4; a weak D match, TRBD1 (7 bases). CDR3 length: 17 amino acids. Trimming cost V 5 bases and J 0 bases, with 17 bases left between them. Germline loops: CDR1 LNHNV, CDR2 YYDKDF (reference sequence). CDR3 nucleotides: TGTGCCACCAGCTCCCGACAGGGAGGAAAAGCCAAAAACATTCAGTACTTC. Protein product: CATSSRQGGKAKNIQYF.

The genes are TRBV9 and TRBJ2-7; 9 bases align to TRBD1. Germline lookup yields CDR1 SGDLS and CDR2 YYNGEE. The trim removed 0 bases at V and 4 bases at J, leaving 2 bases unmatched. The CDR3 runs 14 residues. CDR3 amino acids: CASSVDGQGYEQYF. CDR3 coding DNA: TGTGCCAGCAGCGTAGACGGACAGGGGTACGAGCAGTACTTC.

This chain joins TRBV21-1 and TRBJ1-2; the DNA was not compared with TRBD1, the D call given in the table. TRBV21-1 is flagged as a pseudogene. The length of the CDR3 is 17 residues. CDR3 region: CASSTRPSGGRYYGYTF. CDR3 in DNA: TGTGCCAGCAGCACTCGTCCTTCAGGGGGCAGGTACTATGGCTACACCTTC.

CDR3 sequence (DNA): TGTGCCTGGAGTCCCCGTCGGGGGAATTCACCCCTCCACTTT. Encoded protein: CAWSPRRGNSPLHF. The chain employs TRBV30 and TRBJ1-6, with a possible D match to TRBD1 (5 bases). V was pared by 2 bases and J by 7 bases, with 12 bases between. CDR3 size: 14 residues. Per germline, CDR1 GTSNPN and CDR2 SVGIG (reference sequence).